A selection of T cell receptor beta chains follows, all from one sample in a study of spatial heterogeneity in lung cancer. TCRdb redid the calling of the 5' RACE reads with MiXCR, one entry per CDR3 protein. The sample contains more than 10,000 distinct CDR3 sequences, approximately 4% of which appear only once. Source: PBMCs, taken at surgery. Every receptor here comes from a male donor with early-stage non-small cell lung cancer. CDR3s leave out the opening cysteine and the closing phenylalanine or tryptophan.

V gene: TRBV12-3/TRBV12-4
J gene: TRBJ2-3
CDR3 protein: ASSRLAGGLRTDTQY

V gene: TRBV20-1
J gene: TRBJ2-1
CDR3 protein: SARPSPGTSGSIYSGAEQF

V gene: TRBV28
J gene: TRBJ2-1
CDR3 protein: ASSPQTSARYNEQF

V gene: TRBV5-6
J gene: TRBJ2-1
CDR3 protein: ASSTTMGTYNEQF

V gene: TRBV2
J gene: TRBJ2-5
CDR3 protein: ASGAGETQY

V gene: TRBV9
J gene: TRBJ2-3
CDR3 protein: ASSVAPGTDTQY

V gene: TRBV12-3/TRBV12-4
J gene: TRBJ2-4
CDR3 protein: ASSWLAKNIQY

V gene: TRBV28
J gene: TRBJ1-5
CDR3 protein: ASSQPAGTGSQPQH

V gene: TRBV4-1
J gene: TRBJ2-7
CDR3 protein: ASSPRTAGGSYEQY

V gene: TRBV7-2
J gene: TRBJ2-7
CDR3 protein: ASSFHGYEQY

V gene: TRBV3-1
J gene: TRBJ2-7
CDR3 protein: ASSPGTAQY

V gene: TRBV2
J gene: TRBJ1-5
CDR3 protein: ASRLQGDNQPQH

V gene: TRBV5-1
J gene: TRBJ1-1
CDR3 protein: ASSSQGDTEAF

V gene: TRBV28
J gene: TRBJ2-3
CDR3 protein: ASSLYRGYGTDTQY

V gene: TRBV4-3
J gene: TRBJ2-5
CDR3 protein: ASSQGGSQETQY

V gene: TRBV20-1
J gene: TRBJ2-3
CDR3 protein: SAGGGTDTQY

V gene: TRBV7-9
J gene: TRBJ2-6
CDR3 protein: ASSSRTSNSGANVLT

V gene: TRBV7-9
J gene: TRBJ2-7
CDR3 protein: ASRLAGEGEQY

V gene: TRBV12-3/TRBV12-4
J gene: TRBJ2-4
CDR3 protein: ASSLPNRGVWGSKNIQY

V gene: TRBV27
J gene: TRBJ2-2
CDR3 protein: AAQGWNTGELF

V gene: TRBV7-2
J gene: TRBJ2-1
CDR3 protein: ASSFLMGLAFNEQF

V gene: TRBV24-1
J gene: TRBJ2-1
CDR3 protein: ATSDPLAGSSYNEQF

V gene: TRBV3-1
J gene: TRBJ2-1
CDR3 protein: ASSLAGTNYNEQF

V gene: TRBV11-2
J gene: TRBJ2-7
CDR3 protein: ASSPTIYYEQY

V gene: TRBV5-1
J gene: TRBJ2-5
CDR3 protein: ASSLDGNQETQY

V gene: TRBV7-2
J gene: TRBJ1-2
CDR3 protein: ASSLVSGSNYGYT

V gene: TRBV6-5
J gene: TRBJ2-4
CDR3 protein: ASSLSSLSNIQY

V gene: TRBV11-3
J gene: TRBJ2-1
CDR3 protein: ASSLDWSGPGKPHTMGEQF

V gene: TRBV12-3/TRBV12-4
J gene: TRBJ2-5
CDR3 protein: ASSFEGMTRETQY

V gene: TRBV5-1
J gene: TRBJ2-7
CDR3 protein: ASSLDPGLAGEQY

V gene: TRBV29-1
J gene: TRBJ1-1
CDR3 protein: SVETGRTEAF

V gene: TRBV4-3
J gene: TRBJ2-3
CDR3 protein: ASRFTTGTDTQY

V gene: TRBV28
J gene: TRBJ2-2
CDR3 protein: ASIRSGTNTGELF

V gene: TRBV5-1
J gene: TRBJ2-1
CDR3 protein: ASSSDPRGWNEQF

V gene: TRBV12-3/TRBV12-4
J gene: TRBJ1-6
CDR3 protein: ASGGTWEPLH

V gene: TRBV5-1
J gene: TRBJ2-5
CDR3 protein: ASSLSPGSKETQY

V gene: TRBV6-5
J gene: TRBJ2-7
CDR3 protein: ASNGQGYEQY

V gene: TRBV28
J gene: TRBJ2-5
CDR3 protein: ASSSLGLEETQY

V gene: TRBV12-3/TRBV12-4
J gene: TRBJ2-1
CDR3 protein: ASRSTSGRAGEQF

V gene: TRBV10-3
J gene: TRBJ2-7
CDR3 protein: AISDGQGAAYEQY

V gene: TRBV7-8
J gene: TRBJ2-2
CDR3 protein: ASSGGRDTGELF

V gene: TRBV20-1
J gene: TRBJ1-3
CDR3 protein: SAPDRSTGNTIY

V gene: TRBV10-3
J gene: TRBJ1-1
CDR3 protein: AISEPGPGTEAF

V gene: TRBV25-1
J gene: TRBJ2-7
CDR3 protein: ASSLQGYEQY

V gene: TRBV6-5
J gene: TRBJ2-1
CDR3 protein: ASSWLGGVNEQF

V gene: TRBV6-2/TRBV6-3
J gene: TRBJ2-3
CDR3 protein: ASTLRDTQY

V gene: TRBV28
J gene: TRBJ2-7
CDR3 protein: ASMGRGEQY

V gene: TRBV20-1
J gene: TRBJ2-4
CDR3 protein: SASTSGRADIQY

V gene: TRBV6-1
J gene: TRBJ1-2
CDR3 protein: ASTIRSGWHYGYT

V gene: TRBV10-3
J gene: TRBJ2-3
CDR3 protein: AISGGQRTDTQY

V gene: TRBV14
J gene: TRBJ1-2
CDR3 protein: ASSQAGAGGYT

V gene: TRBV6-5
J gene: TRBJ2-7
CDR3 protein: ASSYSSSYEQY

V gene: TRBV20-1
J gene: TRBJ1-5
CDR3 protein: SASGTAGTAYSNQPQH

V gene: TRBV27
J gene: TRBJ2-5
CDR3 protein: ASSLRPTSGRAGRETQY

V gene: TRBV7-9
J gene: TRBJ2-2
CDR3 protein: ASSLQTSTGELF

V gene: TRBV28
J gene: TRBJ2-3
CDR3 protein: ASSNRDSYQPSTDTQY

V gene: TRBV3-1
J gene: TRBJ2-1
CDR3 protein: ASSPGGLSYNEQF